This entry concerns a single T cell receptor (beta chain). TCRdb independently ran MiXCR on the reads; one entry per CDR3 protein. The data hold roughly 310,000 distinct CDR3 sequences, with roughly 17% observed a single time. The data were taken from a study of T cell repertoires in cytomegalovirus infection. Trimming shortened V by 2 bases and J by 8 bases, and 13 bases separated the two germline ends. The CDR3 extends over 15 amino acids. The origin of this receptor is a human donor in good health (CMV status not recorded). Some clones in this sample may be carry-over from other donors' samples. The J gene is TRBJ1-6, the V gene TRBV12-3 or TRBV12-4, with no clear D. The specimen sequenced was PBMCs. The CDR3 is CASSLQVVGDSPLHF. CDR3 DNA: TGTGCCAGCAGTTTACAGGTAGTCGGGGATTCACCCCTCCACTTT.